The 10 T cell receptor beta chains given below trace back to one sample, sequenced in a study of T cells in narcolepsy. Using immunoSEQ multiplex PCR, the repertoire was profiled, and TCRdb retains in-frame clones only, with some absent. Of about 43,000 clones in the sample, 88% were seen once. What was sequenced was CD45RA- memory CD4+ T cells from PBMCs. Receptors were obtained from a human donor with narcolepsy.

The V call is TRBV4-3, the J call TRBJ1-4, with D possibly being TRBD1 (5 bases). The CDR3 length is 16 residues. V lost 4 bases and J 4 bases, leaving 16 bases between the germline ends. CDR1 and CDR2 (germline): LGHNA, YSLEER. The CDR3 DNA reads TGCGCCAGCAGCCTTGACCCGGGGCGAGGTAATGAAAAACTGTTTTTT. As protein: CASSLDPGRGNEKLFF.

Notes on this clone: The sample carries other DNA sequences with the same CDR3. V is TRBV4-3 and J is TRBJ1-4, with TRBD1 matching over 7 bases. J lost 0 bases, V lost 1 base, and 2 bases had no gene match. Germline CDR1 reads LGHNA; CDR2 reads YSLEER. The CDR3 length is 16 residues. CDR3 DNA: TGCGCCAGCAGCCAAGGACAGGGTGCAACTAATGAAAAACTGTTTTTT. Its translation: CASSQGQGATNEKLFF.

CDR3 nucleotide sequence: TGTGCCAGCAGCTTGGCGATTGGCGGGGGGGCGAACACCGGGGAGCTGTTTTTT. Amino acids: CASSLAIGGGANTGELFF. This chain joins TRBV5-4 and TRBJ2-2, with 9 bases lining up with TRBD2. Germline-derived CDR1 and CDR2 are SGHNT and YYREEE (reference sequence). This CDR3 is built from 18 residues. With 0 bases clipped from V and 0 bases from J, the junction kept 6 bases outside the gene matches. The full variable domain, completed using reference TRBV5-4 and TRBJ2-2, is ETGVTQSPTHLIKTRGQQVTLRCSSQSGHNTVSWYQQALGQGPQFIFQYYREEENGRGNFPPRFSGLQFPNYSSELNVNALELDDSALYLCASSLAIGGGANTGELFFGEGSRLTVL.

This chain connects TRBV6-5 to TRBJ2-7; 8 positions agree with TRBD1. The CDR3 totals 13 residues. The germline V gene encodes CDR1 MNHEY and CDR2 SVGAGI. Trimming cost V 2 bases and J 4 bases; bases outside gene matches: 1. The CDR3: CASSYTGGYEQYF. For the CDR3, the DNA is TGTGCCAGCAGTTACACAGGGGGGTACGAGCAGTACTTC.

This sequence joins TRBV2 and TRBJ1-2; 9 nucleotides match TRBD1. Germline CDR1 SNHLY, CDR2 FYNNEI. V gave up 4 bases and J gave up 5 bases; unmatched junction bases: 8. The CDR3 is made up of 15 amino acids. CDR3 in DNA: TGTGCCAGCAGTGCGGGACAGGGTACCCTTTATGGCTACACCTTC. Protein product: CASSAGQGTLYGYTF.

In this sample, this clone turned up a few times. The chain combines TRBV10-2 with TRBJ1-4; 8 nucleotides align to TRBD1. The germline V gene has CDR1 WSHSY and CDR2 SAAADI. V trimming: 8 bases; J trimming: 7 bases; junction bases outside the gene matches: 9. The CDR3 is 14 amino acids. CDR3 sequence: CASLDGQGGEKLFF. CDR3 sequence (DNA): TGCGCCAGCCTAGACGGACAGGGAGGTGAAAAACTGTTTTTT.

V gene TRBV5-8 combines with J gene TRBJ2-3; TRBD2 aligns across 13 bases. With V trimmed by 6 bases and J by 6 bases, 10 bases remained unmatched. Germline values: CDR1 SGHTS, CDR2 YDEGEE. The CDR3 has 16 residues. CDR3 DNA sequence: TGTGCCAGCACCCACGGGACTAGCGGGATTGGGGATACGCAGTATTTT. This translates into CASTHGTSGIGDTQYF.

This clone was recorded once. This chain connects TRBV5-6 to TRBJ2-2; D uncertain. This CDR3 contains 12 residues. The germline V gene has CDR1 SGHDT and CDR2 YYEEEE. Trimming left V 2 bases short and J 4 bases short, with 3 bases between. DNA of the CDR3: TGTGCCAGCAGCTTATCCACCGGGGAGCTGTTTTTT. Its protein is CASSLSTGELFF.

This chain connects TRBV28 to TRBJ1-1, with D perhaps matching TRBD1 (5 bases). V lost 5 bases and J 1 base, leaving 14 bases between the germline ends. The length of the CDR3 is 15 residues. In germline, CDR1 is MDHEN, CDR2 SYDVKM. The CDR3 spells CASSALHRKNTEAFF. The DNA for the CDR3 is TGTGCCAGCAGTGCCCTTCACAGGAAGAACACTGAAGCTTTCTTT.

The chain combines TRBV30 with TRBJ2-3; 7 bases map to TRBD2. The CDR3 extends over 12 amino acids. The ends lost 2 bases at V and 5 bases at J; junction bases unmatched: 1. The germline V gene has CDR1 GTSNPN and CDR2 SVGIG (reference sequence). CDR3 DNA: TGTGCCTGGAGTCCGGGGGGAGATACGCAGTATTTT. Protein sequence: CAWSPGGDTQYF.